This T cell receptor beta chain originates from a study of T cell repertoires in cytomegalovirus infection. At the level of the study: Peptides in the study included HLA-C-restricted and HLA-B-restricted CMV epitopes.

Between the trimmed V and J ends, which lost 2 bases and 1 base, there was a span of 9 bases. This CDR3 comprises 15 residues. Germline lookup yields CDR1 SGHVS and CDR2 FQNEAQ. Findings of the study overall: Dominating the ex vivo response were HLA-C-restricted CMV-specific TCR beta clonotypes.

In this sample, this clonotype turned up many times. Its antigen remains unknown. TCRdb processed the reads anew with MiXCR; each CDR3 protein has one entry. The sample holds tens of thousands of distinct CDR3 sequences, 35% to 45% seen once. The origin of this receptor is a human donor in good health (CMV status not recorded). Some clones in this sample may be carry-over from other donors' samples. The specimen comprised CD8+ T cells from cultured PBMCs, sampled from culture after CMV antigen stimulation. This rearrangement joins TRBV7-8 to TRBJ1-5; D uncertain. CDR3 protein: CASSLHPASNQPQHF. The CDR3 bases are TGTGCCAGCAGCTTACACCCCGCGAGCAATCAGCCCCAGCATTTT.